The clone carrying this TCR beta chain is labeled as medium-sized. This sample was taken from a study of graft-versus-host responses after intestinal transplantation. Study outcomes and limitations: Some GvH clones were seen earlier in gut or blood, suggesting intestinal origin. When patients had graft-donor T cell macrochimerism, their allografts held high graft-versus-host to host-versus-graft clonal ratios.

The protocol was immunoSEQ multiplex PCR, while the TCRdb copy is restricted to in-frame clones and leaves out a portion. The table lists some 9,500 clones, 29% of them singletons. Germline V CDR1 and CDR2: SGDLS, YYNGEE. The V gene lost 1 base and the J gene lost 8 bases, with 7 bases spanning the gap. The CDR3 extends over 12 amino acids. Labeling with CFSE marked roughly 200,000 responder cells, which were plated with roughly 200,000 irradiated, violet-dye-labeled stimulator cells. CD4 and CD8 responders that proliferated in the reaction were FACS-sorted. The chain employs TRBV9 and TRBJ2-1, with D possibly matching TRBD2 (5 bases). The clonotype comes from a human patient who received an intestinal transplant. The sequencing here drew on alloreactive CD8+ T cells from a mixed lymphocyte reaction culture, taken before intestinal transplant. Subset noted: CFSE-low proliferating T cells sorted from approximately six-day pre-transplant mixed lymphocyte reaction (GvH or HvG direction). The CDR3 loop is CASSVYGDEQFF. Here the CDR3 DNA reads TGTGCCAGCAGCGTATACGGGGATGAGCAGTTCTTC.